These T cell receptor beta chains were read from a single sample in a study of cytomegalovirus exposure and HLA in healthy donors. Generated by immunoSEQ multiplex PCR, the TCRdb table keeps only in-frame clones and is missing some. Seen here are 50,000 or so clones, approximately 80% observed once, and the top ten hold over 2.5%. The sequenced sample was PBMCs. These receptors all come from a female donor in good health and CMV-seronegative. Both conserved end residues are part of each CDR3. D genes are given only for firm matches. The size entry is marked missing in some rows and otherwise reads once, few, many or a size class.

17,TRBV5-1,TRBD1,TRBJ1-6,NA,CASSLALQGSYNSPLHF,TGCGCCAGCAGCTTGGCCCTACAGGGGTCCTATAATTCACCCCTCCACTTT
15,TRBV5-5,TRBD2,TRBJ2-2,NA,CASSRLTSDTGELFF,TGTGCCAGCAGCCGCCTTACTAGCGACACCGGGGAGCTGTTTTTT
15,TRBV5-1,NA,TRBJ2-7,NA,CASSLEDSPSAEQYF,TGCGCCAGCAGCTTGGAGGACAGTCCCTCCGCCGAGCAGTACTTC
15,TRBV7-2,TRBD2,TRBJ2-7,NA,CASSLGTSGPYEQYF,TGTGCCAGCAGCTTGGGGACTAGCGGACCCTACGAGCAGTACTTC
17,TRBV7-8,NA,TRBJ1-1,NA,CASSFADRLIMNTEAFF,TGTGCCAGCAGCTTTGCCGACAGGCTGATCATGAACACTGAAGCTTTCTTT
15,TRBV27,NA,TRBJ2-2,NA,CASSLSHRNTGELFF,TGTGCCAGCAGTTTATCGCACAGGAACACCGGGGAGCTGTTTTTT
15,TRBV5-6,TRBD1,TRBJ2-3,NA,CASRHRGSGTDTQYF,TGTGCCAGCAGGCACAGGGGTTCCGGCACAGATACGCAGTATTTT
16,TRBV27,TRBD2,TRBJ2-7,NA,CASSLLAGVLQNEQYF,TGTGCCAGCAGTTTACTAGCGGGAGTACTTCAAAACGAGCAGTACTTC
14,TRBV5-1,NA,TRBJ2-7,NA,CASSLAQAFYEQYF,TGCGCCAGCAGCTTGGCGCAGGCCTTCTACGAGCAGTACTTC
15,TRBV12-5,NA,TRBJ2-3,NA,CASALGGFSTDTQYF,TGTGCTAGTGCCCTGGGAGGTTTTAGCACAGATACGCAGTATTTT
17,TRBV11-2,NA,TRBJ2-7,once,CASSLRQRTAIAYEQYF,TGTGCCAGCAGCTTACGGCAAAGGACAGCCATAGCCTACGAGCAGTACTTC
13,TRBV7-3,NA,TRBJ2-3,NA,CASSFSSGDTQYF,TGTGCCAGCAGCTTTTCGTCGGGGGATACGCAGTATTTT
12,TRBV7-2,NA,TRBJ2-3,NA,CASSGRTDTQYF,TGTGCCAGCAGCGGCCGCACAGATACGCAGTATTTT
14,TRBV19,TRBD1,TRBJ2-7,NA,CASSSRQGAYEQYF,TGTGCCAGTAGTTCCCGACAGGGGGCCTACGAGCAGTACTTC
13,TRBV2,TRBD1,TRBJ1-2,once,CASSTGQTYGYTF,TGTGCCAGCAGCACGGGACAGACCTATGGCTACACCTTC
14,TRBV28,NA,TRBJ2-7,NA,CASSLWDAGREQYF,TGTGCCAGCAGTTTATGGGACGCAGGGAGGGAGCAGTACTTC
14,TRBV2,NA,TRBJ2-1,NA,CASSEAVSSRVPFF,TGTGCCAGCAGTGAAGCGGTGTCGAGCAGGGTGCCGTTCTTC